The next 30 T cell receptor beta chains were all read from a single sample in a study of molecular identifiers for immune sequencing clone quantification. TCRdb independently ran MiXCR on the PCR reads; one entry per CDR3 protein. The sample lists roughly 630,000 distinct CDR3 sequences; 25% were seen once. Sequencing was done on a sample of naive CD8+ T cells from blood, with Jurkat cell RNA spiked in. The subset: FACS-sorted CD8+CD4-CCR7+CD45RA+ naive T cells. These receptors were taken from a human donor in good health. Some libraries in this study had Jurkat cell RNA spiked in.

J is TRBJ2-3 and V is TRBV6-5; TRBD2 aligns across 9 bases. Trimming cost V 6 bases and J 0 bases; bases outside gene matches: 7. CDR1 is MNHEY and CDR2 is SVGAGI in the germline V gene. This CDR3 contains 16 residues. For the CDR3, the DNA is TGTGCCAGCAGGATTAGCGGGGGAGCTAGCACAGATACGCAGTATTTT. This encodes CASRISGGASTDTQYF.

This clonotype came up a few times. J is TRBJ1-5 and V is TRBV18, with D possibly matching TRBD1 (5 bases). Germline loops: CDR1 KGHSH, CDR2 LQKENI. Deletions cut 4 bases from V and 0 bases from J, with 10 bases between. The CDR3 has 15 residues. The CDR3 loop is CASSQRTNSNQPQHF. CDR3 DNA sequence: TGTGCCAGCTCACAGCGGACAAATAGCAATCAGCCCCAGCATTTT.

As regards this clonotype: Since a much larger clone is just one base distant, this may be a read error. V usage is TRBV9 and J usage is TRBJ1-1; no reliable D call. There are 15 residues in the CDR3. Germline lookup yields CDR1 SGDLS and CDR2 YYNGEE. Trimming pared 0 bases from V and 4 bases from J, leaving 13 bases between. Here the CDR3 DNA reads TGTGCCAGCAGCGTAGTGCTCCCCATGAGCACTGAAGCTTTCTTT. This translates into CASSVVLPMSTEAFF.

Details on this clonotype: One end of the junction fails to match germline, which may point to a read error. The chain combines TRBV7-6 with TRBJ2-7, with 9 bases aligning to TRBD2. The germline V gene has CDR1 SGHVS and CDR2 FNYEAQ. This CDR3 is built from 17 residues. In DNA form, the CDR3 reads TGTGCCGGCAGCTATAAGCTGGCGGGGGGGCTCTCCTGCGAGCAGTGCTTC. Its protein is CAGSYKLAGGLSCEQCF.

The chain carries TRBV27 and TRBJ2-7; D is uncertain. Germline V gives CDR1 MNHEY, CDR2 SMNVEV (reference sequence). The CDR3 loop spans 14 amino acids. V lost 1 base to trimming and J lost 2 bases, with 9 bases between them. As DNA, the CDR3 is TGTGCCAGCAGTTTATTGGTTAGCCCCTACGAGCAGTACTTC. Amino acids: CASSLLVSPYEQYF.

This clonotype occurred many times. This chain joins TRBV14 and TRBJ2-7; TRBD2 aligns across 10 bases. The CDR3 spans 16 residues. Germline trimming cut 4 bases from V and 2 bases from J; bases unmatched to any gene: 8. CDR1 SGHDN and CDR2 FVKESK come from the germline V gene. CDR3 protein: CASSPALSGRAYEQYF. The DNA for the CDR3 is TGTGCCAGCAGCCCCGCATTAAGCGGGAGGGCCTACGAGCAGTACTTC.

V gene TRBV12-3 or TRBV12-4 combines with J gene TRBJ2-1; unclear D gene. Trimming stripped 8 bases from V and 8 bases from J, with 16 bases between. The CDR3 totals 13 residues. The CDR3 is CASCRPANDEQFF. In nucleotides, the CDR3 is TGTGCCAGCTGCCGACCCGCGAACGATGAGCAGTTCTTC.

The genes are TRBV27 and TRBJ2-3, with D possibly matching TRBD2 (5 bases). Germline CDR1 and CDR2: MNHEY and SMNVEV (reference sequence). Trimming stripped 8 bases from V and 0 bases from J, with 21 bases between. The CDR3 sequence is 17 residues long. For the CDR3, the DNA is TGTGCCAGCGGCAAATCGTGGACTGGCGGAAGCACAGATACGCAGTATTTT. Residues: CASGKSWTGGSTDTQYF.

On this clonotype itself: This clone may be a read error of a much larger clone one base away. The chain employs TRBV9 and TRBJ2-3; perhaps D is TRBD1 or TRBD2 (6 bases each). The V gene's germline CDR1 is SGDLS and CDR2 YYNGEE. The length of the CDR3 is 16 residues. This chain's CDR3 is CAGSEGGGGGTDTQYF. CDR3 DNA sequence: TGTGCCGGCAGCGAAGGGGGAGGCGGGGGCACAGATACGCAGTATTTT.

The chain links TRBV4-3 to TRBJ1-4; 7 bases agree with TRBD1. The junction had 4 bases not matched to a gene; V was cut back by 1 base and J by 8 bases. The germline CDR1 and CDR2 sequences are LGHNA and YSLEER. This CDR3 is 14 amino acids long. The chain's CDR3 is CASSQVVGQEKLFF. The DNA for the CDR3 is TGCGCCAGCAGCCAAGTGGTGGGACAGGAAAAACTGTTTTTT.

This clonotype has a count of ten or more. The chain has TRBV28 and TRBJ2-3, with D perhaps being TRBD1 or TRBD2 (5 bases each). CDR3 length: 13 amino acids. Germline-derived CDR1 and CDR2 are MDHEN and SYDVKM. V was clipped by 3 bases and J by 2 bases, with 6 bases between them. The CDR3 DNA reads TGTGCCAGCAGTTTGGGGGACACAGATACGCAGTATTTT. This sequence encodes CASSLGDTDTQYF.

This clonotype was counted a few times. The J gene is TRBJ2-6, the V gene TRBV6-2 or TRBV6-3, with TRBD2 matching over 10 bases. CDR3 length: 17 residues. The V and J ends lost 7 bases and 0 bases, in that order; junction bases with no gene match: 6. Germline CDR1 is MNHEY and CDR2 is SVGEGT. The CDR3 sequence: CASNGLAVVSGANVLTF. CDR3 nucleotides: TGTGCCAGCAATGGACTAGCGGTAGTCTCTGGGGCCAACGTCCTGACTTTC.

The sample holds a few counts of this clonotype. V is TRBV20-1 and J is TRBJ1-3; D call uncertain. The V gene's germline CDR1 is DFQATT and CDR2 SNEGSKA (reference sequence). The V gene lost 3 bases and the J gene lost 0 bases, with 9 bases spanning the gap. The CDR3 runs to 14 residues. The CDR3 bases are TGCAGTGCTAGCGACCACAGCTCTGGAAACACCATATATTTT. As protein: CSASDHSSGNTIYF.

This clonotype has at least ten counts. V is TRBV5-5 and J is TRBJ2-7; D gene uncertain. Germline V gene sequence: CDR1 SGHKS, CDR2 YYEKEE (reference sequence). The CDR3 sequence is 13 residues long. V was shortened by 4 bases and J by 5 bases, with 13 bases between the two germline ends. The CDR3 here is CASSPTDENEQYF. CDR3 bases: TGTGCCAGCAGCCCTACAGACGAAAACGAGCAGTACTTC.

Note on this clonotype: This may come from a read error, since a much larger clone is one base off. The chain is built from TRBV27 and TRBJ2-3; the match to TRBD2 covers 10 bases. Germline CDR1 and CDR2: MNHEY and SMNVEV (reference sequence). This CDR3 region has 17 residues. The DNA of the CDR3 is TGTGCCAGCAGTCCGTGGACTAGCGGAGCACTCACAGCTACGCAGTATTTT. Residues: CASSPWTSGALTATQYF.

This clonotype was found many times. The CDR3 loop is CASSNSGTYEQYF. In DNA form, the CDR3 reads TGTGCCAGCAGCAATAGCGGTACCTACGAGCAGTACTTC. The V gene is TRBV6-1, the J gene TRBJ2-7, with a weak D call TRBD2 (6 bases). Germline values: CDR1 MNHNS, CDR2 SASEGT. The germline V and J ends were trimmed by 6 bases and 2 bases, with 11 bases remaining between them. This CDR3 is 13 amino acids long.

This clonotype was found many times. The V and J genes are TRBV24-1 and TRBJ1-1, with D tentatively TRBD1 (6 bases). The V end lost 4 bases, the J end lost 7 bases, and 21 bases lay between the germline ends. This CDR3 is 16 amino acids long. CDR1 and CDR2 from the germline V gene are KGHDR and SFDVKD. This CDR3 reads CATSDSGRTEGGEAFF. In DNA, the CDR3 is TGTGCCACCAGTGACTCAGGGAGGACAGAGGGTGGTGAAGCTTTCTTT.

This clonotype was observed a handful of times. V gene TRBV27 combines with J gene TRBJ2-3; 7 bases align to TRBD1. Germline trimming cut 0 bases from V and 2 bases from J; bases unmatched to any gene: 11. The CDR3 sequence is 18 residues long. Germline V gene lookup returns CDR1 MNHEY and CDR2 SMNVEV (reference sequence). The chain's CDR3 is CASSLSRAGTGATDTQYF. The DNA for the CDR3 is TGTGCCAGCAGTTTATCGCGGGCCGGAACAGGGGCCACAGATACGCAGTATTTT.

This clonotype was seen a handful of times. J is TRBJ2-5 and V is TRBV24-1; no definite D call. Deletions cut 4 bases from V and 0 bases from J, with 5 bases between. The CDR3 has 13 residues. Germline-derived CDR1 and CDR2 are KGHDR and SFDVKD. In DNA, the CDR3 is TGTGCCACCAGTGAGGCGAACCAAGAGACCCAGTACTTC. Translating gives CATSEANQETQYF.

This clonotype has at least ten counts. The rearrangement links TRBV30 to TRBJ1-5; D is undetermined. V dropped 0 bases and J dropped 4 bases, with 7 bases sitting between them. The CDR3 length is 13 residues. In germline, CDR1 is GTSNPN, CDR2 SVGIG (reference sequence). CDR3 nucleotide sequence: TGTGCCTGGAGTGTTGATGATAATCAGCCCCAGCATTTT. This encodes CAWSVDDNQPQHF.

This clonotype has at least ten counts. J is TRBJ2-5 and V is TRBV6-1, with 7 bases lining up with TRBD1. The CDR3 has 14 amino acids. Germline CDR1 and CDR2: MNHNS and SASEGT. The trim removed 7 bases at V and 5 bases at J, leaving 10 bases unmatched. CDR3 amino acids: CASIVEGGGETQYF. CDR3 nucleotides: TGTGCCAGCATAGTGGAAGGGGGCGGGGAGACCCAGTACTTC.

This clonotype showed up just a few times. The chain joins TRBV4-1 to TRBJ2-5; TRBD1 or TRBD2 may be the D gene (5 bases each). The CDR3 is 14 residues long. Trimming stripped 4 bases from V and 5 bases from J, with 14 bases between. In germline, CDR1 is MGHRA, CDR2 YSYEKL. The CDR3 reads CASSPLGVWETQYF. The CDR3, as DNA: TGCGCCAGCAGCCCCCTGGGGGTTTGGGAGACCCAGTACTTC.

The chain carries TRBV20-1 and TRBJ1-2; D unresolved. CDR3 length: 16 residues. V was trimmed by 0 bases and J by 6 bases, leaving 20 bases between them. The germline V gene encodes CDR1 DFQATT and CDR2 SNEGSKA (reference sequence). In nucleotides, the CDR3 is TGCAGTGCTAGAGATGTCCCGAATAAGAGGGAGAATGGCTACACCTTC. This encodes CSARDVPNKRENGYTF.

Written as DNA, the CDR3 is TGCGCCAGCAGCCCAGGGACTAGAGGGACCTACGAGCAGTACTTC. It codes for CASSPGTRGTYEQYF. The chain joins TRBV5-1 to TRBJ2-7; 8 nucleotides agree with TRBD2. The germline V gene has CDR1 SGHRS and CDR2 YFSETQ. CDR3 size: 15 residues. V shed 4 bases, J shed 2 bases, and the junction held 8 bases outside the gene matches.

The CDR3 sequence is CASSGRQLGAQHF. In nucleotides, the CDR3 is TGCGCCAGCAGTGGGAGACAGTTAGGGGCCCAGCATTTT. The chain uses TRBV10-2 and TRBJ1-5, with TRBD1 as a possible D gene (5 bases). Per germline, CDR1 WSHSY and CDR2 SAAADI. The V end lost 4 bases, the J end lost 11 bases, and 15 bases lay between the germline ends. This CDR3 is built from 13 residues.

This clonotype was recorded many times. The V and J genes are TRBV12-5 and TRBJ2-3, with TRBD2 matching 10 bases. The junction had 1 base not matched to a gene; V was cut back by 1 base and J by 0 bases. From germline, CDR1 is LGHNT and CDR2 FRNRAP. The CDR3 is 16 residues long. The CDR3 region has the DNA TGTGCTAGTGGTTTGGGTAGCGGGGGGAGCACAGATACGCAGTATTTT. This codes for CASGLGSGGSTDTQYF.

CDR3 in amino acids: CAGKGYSNQPQHF. The CDR3 DNA is TGTGCCGGCAAAGGGTATAGCAATCAGCCCCAGCATTTT. The chain uses TRBV5-4 and TRBJ1-5; D uncertain. Germline CDR1 and CDR2: SGHNT and YYREEE (reference sequence). V was cut by 10 bases and J by 0 bases, with 11 bases left in between. CDR3 size: 13 residues. The full variable domain, in which reference TRBV5-4 and TRBJ1-5 provide the parts outside the CDR3, is ETGVTQSPTHLIKTRGQQVTLRCSSQSGHNTVSWYQQALGQGPQFIFQYYREEENGRGNFPPRFSGLQFPNYSSELNVNALELDDSALYLCAGKGYSNQPQHFGDGTRLSIL.

The V and J genes are TRBV7-3 and TRBJ2-1; 7 bases map to TRBD2. V dropped 5 bases and J dropped 0; count of bases not matched to a gene: 4. The CDR3 has 15 amino acids. Per germline, CDR1 SGHTA and CDR2 FQGTGA. For the CDR3, the DNA is TGTGCCAGCAGCCGGGAGGCGACCTCCTACAATGAGCAGTTCTTC. The encoded protein is CASSREATSYNEQFF.

The DNA for the CDR3 is TGTGCCAGCAGCTTAGCCCCAGGGGGTCCCGGGGGGGAGCAGTACTTC. Translated, it gives CASSLAPGGPGGEQYF. The V and J genes are TRBV7-8 and TRBJ2-7, with D perhaps TRBD1 or TRBD2 (7 bases each). V lost 0 bases, J lost 7 bases, and 19 bases lay in between. Germline V gene lookup returns CDR1 SGHVS and CDR2 FQNEAQ. CDR3 size: 16 residues.

The chain joins TRBV3-1 to TRBJ2-7, with D hard to call. Trimming cost V 0 bases and J 3 bases, with 6 bases left between them. The CDR3 contains 13 residues. Germline CDR1 LGHDT, CDR2 YNNKEL (reference sequence). DNA of the CDR3: TGTGCCAGCAGCCAAGACATATACTACGAGCAGTACTTC. It specifies CASSQDIYYEQYF.